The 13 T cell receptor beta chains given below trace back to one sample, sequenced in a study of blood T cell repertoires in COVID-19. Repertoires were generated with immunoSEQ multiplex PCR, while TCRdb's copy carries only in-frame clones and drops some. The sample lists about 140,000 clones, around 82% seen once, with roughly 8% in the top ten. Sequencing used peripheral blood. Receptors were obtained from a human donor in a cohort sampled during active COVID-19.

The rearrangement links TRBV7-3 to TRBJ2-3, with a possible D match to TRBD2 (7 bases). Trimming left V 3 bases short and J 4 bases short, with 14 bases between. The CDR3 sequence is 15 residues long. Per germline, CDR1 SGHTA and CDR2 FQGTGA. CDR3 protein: CASSFTGGAADTQYF. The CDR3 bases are TGTGCCAGCAGCTTTACTGGGGGGGCGGCAGATACGCAGTATTTT.

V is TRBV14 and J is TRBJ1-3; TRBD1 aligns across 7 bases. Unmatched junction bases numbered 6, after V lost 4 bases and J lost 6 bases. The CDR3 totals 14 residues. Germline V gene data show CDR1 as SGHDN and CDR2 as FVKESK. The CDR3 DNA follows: TGTGCCAGCAGCCCCCTCGGGACAGAAAACACCATATATTTT. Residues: CASSPLGTENTIYF.

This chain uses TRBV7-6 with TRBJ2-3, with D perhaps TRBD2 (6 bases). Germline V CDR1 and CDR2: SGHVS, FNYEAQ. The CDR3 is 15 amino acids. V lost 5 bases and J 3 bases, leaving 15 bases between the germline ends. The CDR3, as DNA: TGTGCCAGCAGCAATGGGGGGAGCGGAACAGATACGCAGTATTTT. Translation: CASSNGGSGTDTQYF. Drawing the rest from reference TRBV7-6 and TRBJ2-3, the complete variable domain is GAGVSQSPRYKVTKRGQDVALRCDPISGHVSLYWYRQALGQGPEFLTYFNYEAQQDKSGLPNDRFSAERPEGSISTLTIQRTEQRDSAMYRCASSNGGSGTDTQYFGPGTRLTVL.

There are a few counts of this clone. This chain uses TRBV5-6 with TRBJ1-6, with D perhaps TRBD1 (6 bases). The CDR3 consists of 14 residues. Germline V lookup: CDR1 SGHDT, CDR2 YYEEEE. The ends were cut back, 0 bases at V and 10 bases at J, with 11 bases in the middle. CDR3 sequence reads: CASSLVQGDSPLHF. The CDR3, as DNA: TGTGCCAGCAGCTTGGTACAGGGCGACTCACCCCTCCACTTT.

The CDR3 protein is CASSSGTGGDKAQETQYF. CDR3 DNA: TGTGCCAGCAGCTCCGGGACAGGGGGCGATAAGGCCCAAGAGACCCAGTACTTC. The V and J genes are TRBV7-9 and TRBJ2-5, with 12 positions matching TRBD1. The V gene's germline CDR1 is SEHNR and CDR2 FQNEAQ (reference sequence). The V segment lost 4 bases and the J segment 1 base; nucleotides outside the gene matches: 10. The CDR3 is 18 residues long.

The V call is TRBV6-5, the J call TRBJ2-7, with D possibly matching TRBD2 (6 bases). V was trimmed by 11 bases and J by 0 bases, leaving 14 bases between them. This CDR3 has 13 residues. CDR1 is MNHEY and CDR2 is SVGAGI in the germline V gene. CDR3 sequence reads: CAARRERSYEQYF. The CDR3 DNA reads TGTGCCGCTAGGAGGGAGCGCTCCTACGAGCAGTACTTC.

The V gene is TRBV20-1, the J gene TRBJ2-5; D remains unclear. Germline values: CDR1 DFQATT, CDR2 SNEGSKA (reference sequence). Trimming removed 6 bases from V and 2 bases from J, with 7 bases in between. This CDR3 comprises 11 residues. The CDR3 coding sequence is TGCAGTGCCGCGGCACAAGAGACCCAGTACTTC. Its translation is CSAAAQETQYF.

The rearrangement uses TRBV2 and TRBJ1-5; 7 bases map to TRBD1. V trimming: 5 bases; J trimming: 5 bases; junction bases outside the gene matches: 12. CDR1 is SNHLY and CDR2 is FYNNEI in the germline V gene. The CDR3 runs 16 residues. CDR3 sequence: CASSQAGGVSHQPQHF. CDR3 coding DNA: TGTGCCAGCAGTCAGGCAGGGGGTGTTAGTCATCAGCCCCAGCATTTT.

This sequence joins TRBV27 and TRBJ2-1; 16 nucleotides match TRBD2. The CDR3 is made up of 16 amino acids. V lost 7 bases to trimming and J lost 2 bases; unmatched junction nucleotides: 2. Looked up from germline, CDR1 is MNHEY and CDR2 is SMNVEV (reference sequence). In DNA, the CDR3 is TGTGCCAGCAAGGGACTAGCGGGGGGGACCTACAATGAGCAGTTCTTC. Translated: CASKGLAGGTYNEQFF.

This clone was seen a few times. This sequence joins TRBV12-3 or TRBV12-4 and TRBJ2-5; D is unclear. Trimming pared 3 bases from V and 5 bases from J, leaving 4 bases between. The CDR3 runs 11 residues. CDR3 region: CASSFGETQYF. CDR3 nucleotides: TGTGCCAGCAGTTTCGGGGAGACCCAGTACTTC.

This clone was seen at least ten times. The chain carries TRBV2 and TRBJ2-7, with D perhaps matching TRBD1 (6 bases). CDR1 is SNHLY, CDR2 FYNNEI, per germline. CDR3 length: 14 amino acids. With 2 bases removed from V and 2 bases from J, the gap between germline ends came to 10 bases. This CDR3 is CASSEFTGTYEQYF. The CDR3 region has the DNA TGTGCCAGCAGTGAATTTACAGGGACCTACGAGCAGTACTTC.

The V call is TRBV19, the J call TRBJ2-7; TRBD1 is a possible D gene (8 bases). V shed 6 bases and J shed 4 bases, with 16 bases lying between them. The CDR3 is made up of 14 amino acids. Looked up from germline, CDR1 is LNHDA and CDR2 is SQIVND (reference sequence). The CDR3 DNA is TGTGCCAGTAGACGACAGGGGCGGGGGTACGAGCAGTACTTC. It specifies CASRRQGRGYEQYF.

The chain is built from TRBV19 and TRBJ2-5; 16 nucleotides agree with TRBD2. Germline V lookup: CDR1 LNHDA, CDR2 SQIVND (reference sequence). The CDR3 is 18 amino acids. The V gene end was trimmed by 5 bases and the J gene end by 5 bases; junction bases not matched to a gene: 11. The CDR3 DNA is TGTGCCAGTAGTCAGACGGGACTAGCGGGGGGGCGTGGGGAGACCCAGTACTTC. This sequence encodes CASSQTGLAGGRGETQYF.